This TCR beta chain was found in a study of early T cells in non-severe SARS-CoV-2 infection. The CDR3 is made up of 13 amino acids. The V and J ends lost 5 bases and 3 bases respectively, with 10 bases between them. Germline assignment: CDR1 SEHNR and CDR2 FQNEAQ (reference sequence). Each CDR3 protein gets one entry after TCRdb re-called the 5' RACE reads with MiXCR. The sample yields over 7,500 distinct CDR3 sequences, 4% to 5.5% seen once. This clonotype is deemed medium-sized (0.01 to 0.1%). The receptor comes from an adult who was a healthcare worker with PCR-confirmed SARS-CoV-2 infection or an uninfected control (not recorded which). The sequenced sample was whole blood. The rearrangement uses TRBV7-9 and TRBJ1-1; the D is unclear. This CDR3 reads CASSLDQDTEAFF. The CDR3 DNA follows: TGTGCCAGCAGCCTAGATCAGGACACTGAAGCTTTCTTT. Complete variable domain (other parts from reference TRBV7-9 and TRBJ1-1): DTGVSQNPRHKITKRGQNVTFRCDPISEHNRLYWYRQTLGQGPEFLTYFQNEAQLEKSRLLSDRFSAERPKGSFSTLEIQRTEQGDSAMYLCASSLDQDTEAFFGQGTRLTVV.